The 7 T cell receptor beta chains listed next were all sequenced from one sample in a study of blood T cell repertoires in COVID-19. TCRdb's copy holds only in-frame clones and misses some; the assay was immunoSEQ multiplex PCR. Seen here are some 120,000 clones, over 65% observed once, and the top ten hold approximately 2.5%. The sample was peripheral blood. These receptors all stem from a young man with acute or convalescent COVID-19.

Here the CDR3 DNA reads TGTGCCTGGAGTAAACAGGGGGGTGAAGCTTTCTTT. It encodes CAWSKQGGEAFF. The genes are TRBV30 and TRBJ1-1, with TRBD1 matching over 8 bases. The CDR3 contains 12 residues. J gave up 7 bases and V 2 bases, and 3 bases lay outside the gene matches. Germline V lookup: CDR1 GTSNPN, CDR2 SVGIG (reference sequence).

The chain uses TRBV7-2 and TRBJ1-6; the D gene is possibly TRBD1 (6 bases). The CDR3 is 14 residues long. Per the germline V gene, CDR1 is SGHTA and CDR2 is FQGNSA. V shed 5 bases and J shed 7 bases, with 12 bases lying between them. CDR3: CASSTGHPNSPLHF. The CDR3 DNA follows: TGTGCCAGCAGCACGGGACACCCGAATTCACCCCTCCACTTT.

The gene calls are TRBV2 and TRBJ1-6; D is unresolved. Per the germline V gene, CDR1 is SNHLY and CDR2 is FYNNEI. V lost 5 bases, J lost 10 bases, and 6 bases lay in between. The CDR3 runs to 11 residues. The CDR3, as DNA: TGTGCCAGCAGTACATTGTCACCCCTCCACTTT. Residues: CASSTLSPLHF.

This chain uses TRBV19 with TRBJ1-3; weak D call: TRBD1 (6 bases). The CDR3 runs 14 residues. Germline CDR1 and CDR2: LNHDA and SQIVND (reference sequence). Trimming cost V 10 bases and J 2 bases, with 15 bases left between them. CDR3 in amino acids: CATDTGSAGNTIYF. Written as DNA, the CDR3 is TGTGCCACCGATACAGGGAGCGCTGGAAACACCATATATTTT.

The chain uses TRBV30 and TRBJ1-5; D unresolved. The V end was cut by 4 bases, the J end by 0 bases, with 7 bases between. The CDR3 is made up of 13 amino acids. Germline V gives CDR1 GTSNPN, CDR2 SVGIG (reference sequence). The CDR3 nucleotides are TGTGCCTGGAACCACAATAGCAATCAGCCCCAGCATTTT. This codes for CAWNHNSNQPQHF.

The chain joins TRBV7-2 to TRBJ1-6; D unclear. This CDR3 comprises 17 residues. Trimming stripped 1 base from V and 8 bases from J, with 18 bases between. Germline V CDR1 and CDR2: SGHTA, FQGNSA. The CDR3 spells CASSLGPARSIHSPLHF. CDR3 nucleotide sequence: TGTGCCAGCAGCTTAGGGCCAGCGAGATCTATTCATTCACCCCTCCACTTT.

V and J are TRBV10-2 and TRBJ2-7, with D possibly TRBD1 on 7 matching bases. Trimming left V 5 bases short and J 7 bases short, with 12 bases between. CDR1 and CDR2 (germline): WSHSY, SAAADI. This CDR3 contains 12 residues. CDR3 in amino acids: CASSTGAGEQYV. In nucleotides, the CDR3 is TGCGCCAGCAGTACAGGGGCGGGGGAGCAGTACGTC.